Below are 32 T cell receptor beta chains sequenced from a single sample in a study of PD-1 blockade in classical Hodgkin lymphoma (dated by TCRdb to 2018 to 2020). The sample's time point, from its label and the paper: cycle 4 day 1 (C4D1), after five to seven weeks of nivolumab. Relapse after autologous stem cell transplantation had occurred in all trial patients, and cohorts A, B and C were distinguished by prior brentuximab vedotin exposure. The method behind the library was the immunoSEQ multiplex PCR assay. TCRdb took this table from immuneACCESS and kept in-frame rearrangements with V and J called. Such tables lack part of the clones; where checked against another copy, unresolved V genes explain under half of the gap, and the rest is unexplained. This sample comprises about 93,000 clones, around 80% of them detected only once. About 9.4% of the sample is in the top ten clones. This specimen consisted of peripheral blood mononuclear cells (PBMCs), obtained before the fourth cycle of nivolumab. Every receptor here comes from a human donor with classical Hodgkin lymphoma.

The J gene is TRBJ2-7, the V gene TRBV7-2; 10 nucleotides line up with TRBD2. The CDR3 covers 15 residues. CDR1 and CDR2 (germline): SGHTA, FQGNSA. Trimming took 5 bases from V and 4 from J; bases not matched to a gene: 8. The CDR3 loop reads CASSNPSGGRYEQYF. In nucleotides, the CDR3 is TGTGCCAGCAGCAACCCTAGCGGGGGTAGGTACGAGCAGTACTTC. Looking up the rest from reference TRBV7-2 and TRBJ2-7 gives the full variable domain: GAGVSQSPSNKVTEKGKDVELRCDPISGHTALYWYRQSLGQGLEFLIYFQGNSAPDKSGLPSDRFSAERTGGSVSTLTIQRTQQEDSAVYLCASSNPSGGRYEQYFGPGTRLTVT.

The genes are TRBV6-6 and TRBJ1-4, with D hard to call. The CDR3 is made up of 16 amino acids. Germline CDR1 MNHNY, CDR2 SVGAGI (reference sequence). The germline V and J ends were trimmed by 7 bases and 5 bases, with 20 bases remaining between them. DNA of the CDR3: TGTGCCAGCACCCAACTCGTGGCTGTTCTAAATGAAAAACTGTTTTTT. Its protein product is CASTQLVAVLNEKLFF.

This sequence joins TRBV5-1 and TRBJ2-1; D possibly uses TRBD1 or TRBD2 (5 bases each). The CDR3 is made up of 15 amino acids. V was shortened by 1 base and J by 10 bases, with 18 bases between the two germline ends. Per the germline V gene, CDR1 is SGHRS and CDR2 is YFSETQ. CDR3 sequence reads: CASSLTGRGENEQFF. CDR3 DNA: TGCGCCAGCAGCTTGACGGGACGTGGAGAGAACGAGCAGTTCTTC. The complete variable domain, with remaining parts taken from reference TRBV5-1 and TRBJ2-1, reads KAGVTQTPRYLIKTRGQQVTLSCSPISGHRSVSWYQQTPGQGLQFLFEYFSETQRNKGNFPGRFSGRQFSNSRSEMNVSTLELGDSALYLCASSLTGRGENEQFFGPGTRLTVL.

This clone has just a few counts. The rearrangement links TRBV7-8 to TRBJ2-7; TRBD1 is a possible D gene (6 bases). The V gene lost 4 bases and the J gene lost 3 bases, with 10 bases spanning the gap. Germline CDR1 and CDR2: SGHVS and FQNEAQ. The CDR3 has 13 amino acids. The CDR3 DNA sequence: TGTGCCAGCAGCTCAACAGGGTTCTACGAGCAGTACTTC. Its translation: CASSSTGFYEQYF.

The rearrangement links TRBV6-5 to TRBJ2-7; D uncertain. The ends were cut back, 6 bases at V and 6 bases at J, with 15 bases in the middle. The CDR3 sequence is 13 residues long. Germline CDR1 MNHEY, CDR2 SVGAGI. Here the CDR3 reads CASSRLQGIEQYF. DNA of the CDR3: TGTGCCAGCAGCCGACTTCAAGGGATCGAGCAGTACTTC.

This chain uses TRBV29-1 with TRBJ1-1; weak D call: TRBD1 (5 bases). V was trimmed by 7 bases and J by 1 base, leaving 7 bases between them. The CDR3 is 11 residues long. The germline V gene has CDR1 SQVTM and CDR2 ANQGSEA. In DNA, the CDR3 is TGCAGCGCGGGGGAGAACACTGAAGCTTTCTTT. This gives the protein CSAGENTEAFF.

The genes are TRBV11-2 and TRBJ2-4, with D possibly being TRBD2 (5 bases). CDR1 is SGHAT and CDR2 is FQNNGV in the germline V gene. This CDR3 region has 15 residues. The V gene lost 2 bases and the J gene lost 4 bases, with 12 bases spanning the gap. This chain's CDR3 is CASSLTGEWKNIQYF. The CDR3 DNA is TGTGCCAGCAGCTTAACCGGGGAATGGAAAAACATTCAGTACTTC.

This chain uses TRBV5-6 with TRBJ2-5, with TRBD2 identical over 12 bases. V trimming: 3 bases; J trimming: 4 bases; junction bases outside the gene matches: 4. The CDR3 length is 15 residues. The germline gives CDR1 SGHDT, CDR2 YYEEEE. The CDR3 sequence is CASSSRGLAGETQYF. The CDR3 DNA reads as TGTGCCAGCAGCTCCAGGGGACTAGCGGGAGAGACCCAGTACTTC.

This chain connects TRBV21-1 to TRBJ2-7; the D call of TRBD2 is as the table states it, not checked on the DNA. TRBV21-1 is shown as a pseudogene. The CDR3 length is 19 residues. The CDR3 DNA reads TGTGCCAGCAGGGCAAGTAGGGGGACTAGCGGGAGGGCCATCCTCGAGCAGTACTTC. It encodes CASRASRGTSGRAILEQYF.

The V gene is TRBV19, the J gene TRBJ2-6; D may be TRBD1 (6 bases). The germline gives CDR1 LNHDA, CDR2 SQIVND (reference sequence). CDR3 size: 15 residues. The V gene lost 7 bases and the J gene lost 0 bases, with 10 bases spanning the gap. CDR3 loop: CASKTGFSGANVLTF. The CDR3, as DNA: TGTGCCAGTAAAACAGGGTTCTCTGGGGCCAACGTCCTGACTTTC.

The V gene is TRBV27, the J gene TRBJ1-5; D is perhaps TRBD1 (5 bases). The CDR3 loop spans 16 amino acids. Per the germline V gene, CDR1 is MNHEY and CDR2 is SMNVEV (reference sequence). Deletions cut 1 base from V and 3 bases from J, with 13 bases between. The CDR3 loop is CASSLWAGGTNQPQHF. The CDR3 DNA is TGTGCCAGCAGTTTATGGGCAGGCGGGACCAATCAGCCCCAGCATTTT.

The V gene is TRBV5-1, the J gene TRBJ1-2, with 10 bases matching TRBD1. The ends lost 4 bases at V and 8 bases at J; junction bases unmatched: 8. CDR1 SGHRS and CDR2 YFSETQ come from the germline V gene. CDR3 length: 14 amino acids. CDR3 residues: CASSTTGGAGGYTF. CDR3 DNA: TGCGCCAGCAGCACGACAGGGGGCGCGGGAGGCTACACCTTC.

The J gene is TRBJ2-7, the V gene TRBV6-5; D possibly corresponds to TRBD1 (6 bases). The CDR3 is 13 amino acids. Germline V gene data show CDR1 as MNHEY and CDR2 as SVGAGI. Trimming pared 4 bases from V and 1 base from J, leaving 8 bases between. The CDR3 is CASSSGTSYEQYF. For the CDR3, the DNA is TGTGCCAGCAGTTCCGGGACATCCTACGAGCAGTACTTC.

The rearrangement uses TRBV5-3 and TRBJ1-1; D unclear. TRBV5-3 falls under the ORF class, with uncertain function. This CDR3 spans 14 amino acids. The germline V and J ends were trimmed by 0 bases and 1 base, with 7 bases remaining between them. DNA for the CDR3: TGTGCCAGAAGCTTGGCCGGGCAGAACACTGAAGCTTTCTTT. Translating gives CARSLAGQNTEAFF.

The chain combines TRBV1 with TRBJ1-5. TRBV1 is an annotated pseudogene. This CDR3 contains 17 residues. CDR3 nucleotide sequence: TGCACCAGCAGCCAAGGCGGGACATTCTGTAGCAATCAGCCCCAGCATTTT. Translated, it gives CTSSQGGTFCSNQPQHF.

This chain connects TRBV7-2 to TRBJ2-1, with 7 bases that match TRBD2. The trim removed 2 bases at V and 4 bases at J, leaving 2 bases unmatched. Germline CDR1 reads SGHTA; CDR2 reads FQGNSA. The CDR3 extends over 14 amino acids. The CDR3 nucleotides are TGTGCCAGCAGCTTACCGGGACTATACAATGAGCAGTTCTTC. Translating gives CASSLPGLYNEQFF.

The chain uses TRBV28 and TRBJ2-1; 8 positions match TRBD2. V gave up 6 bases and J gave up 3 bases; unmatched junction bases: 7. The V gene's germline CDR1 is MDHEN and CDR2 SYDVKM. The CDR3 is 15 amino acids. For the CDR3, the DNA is TGTGCCAGCAGCTCCTGGACTAGCAGCTACAATGAGCAGTTCTTC. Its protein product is CASSSWTSSYNEQFF. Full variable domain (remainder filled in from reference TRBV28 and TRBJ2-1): DVKVTQSSRYLVKRTGEKVFLECVQDMDHENMFWYRQDPGLGLRLIYFSYDVKMKEKGDIPEGYSVSREKKERFSLILESASTNQTSMYLCASSSWTSSYNEQFFGPGTRLTVL.

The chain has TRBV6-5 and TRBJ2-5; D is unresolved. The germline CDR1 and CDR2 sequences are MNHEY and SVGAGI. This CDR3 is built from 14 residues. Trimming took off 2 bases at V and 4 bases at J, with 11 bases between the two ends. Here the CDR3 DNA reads TGTGCCAGCAGTTACGATGTAGCCTCAGAGACCCAGTACTTC. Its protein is CASSYDVASETQYF.

CDR3 sequence reads: CASSYSTLVGNEQFF. The CDR3 DNA sequence: TGTGCCAGCAGTTACTCGACTCTCGTTGGGAATGAGCAGTTCTTC. This chain connects TRBV6-6 to TRBJ2-1, with D hard to call. Germline V CDR1 and CDR2: MNHNY, SVGAGI (reference sequence). The CDR3 consists of 15 residues. Trimming stripped 0 bases from V and 7 bases from J, with 13 bases between.

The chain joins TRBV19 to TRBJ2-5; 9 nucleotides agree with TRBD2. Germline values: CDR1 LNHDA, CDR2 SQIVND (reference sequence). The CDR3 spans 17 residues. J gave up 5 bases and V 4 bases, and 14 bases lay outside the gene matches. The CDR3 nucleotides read TGTGCCAGTAGTACTCCGCGGCGGGAGGGAGGAGGGGAGACCCAGTACTTC. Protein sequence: CASSTPRREGGGETQYF.

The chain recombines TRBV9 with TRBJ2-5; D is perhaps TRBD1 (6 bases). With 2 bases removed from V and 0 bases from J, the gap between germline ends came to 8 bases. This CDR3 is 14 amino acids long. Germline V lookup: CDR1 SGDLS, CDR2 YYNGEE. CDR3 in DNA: TGTGCCAGCAGCGTTTCAGGGGACCAAGAGACCCAGTACTTC. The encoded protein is CASSVSGDQETQYF.

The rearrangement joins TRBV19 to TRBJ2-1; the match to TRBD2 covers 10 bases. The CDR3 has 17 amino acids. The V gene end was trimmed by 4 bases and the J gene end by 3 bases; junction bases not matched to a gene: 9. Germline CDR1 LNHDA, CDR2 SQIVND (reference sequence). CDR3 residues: CASSSRVAGGFYNEQFF. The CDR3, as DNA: TGTGCCAGTAGTAGTCGGGTAGCGGGGGGTTTCTACAATGAGCAGTTCTTC.

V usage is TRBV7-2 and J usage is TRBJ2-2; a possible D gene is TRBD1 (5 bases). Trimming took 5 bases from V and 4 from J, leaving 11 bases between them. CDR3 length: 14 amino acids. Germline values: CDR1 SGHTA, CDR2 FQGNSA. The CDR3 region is CASSIRGSTGELFF. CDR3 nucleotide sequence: TGTGCCAGCAGCATAAGGGGTTCCACCGGGGAGCTGTTTTTT.

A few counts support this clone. The CDR3 nucleotides read TGTGCCAGCAGTCCGAAGGGTTATGGCTACACCTTC. Translation gives CASSPKGYGYTF. The chain links TRBV28 to TRBJ1-2; D gene unclear. CDR3 length: 12 amino acids. CDR1 is MDHEN and CDR2 is SYDVKM in the germline V gene. V was cut by 5 bases and J by 5 bases, with 9 bases left in between.

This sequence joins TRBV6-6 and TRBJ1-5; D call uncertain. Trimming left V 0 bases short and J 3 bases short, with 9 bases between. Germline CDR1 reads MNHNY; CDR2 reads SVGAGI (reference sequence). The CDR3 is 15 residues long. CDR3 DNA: TGTGCCAGCAGTTACTCAATAGGGTTCAATCAGCCCCAGCATTTT. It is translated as CASSYSIGFNQPQHF.

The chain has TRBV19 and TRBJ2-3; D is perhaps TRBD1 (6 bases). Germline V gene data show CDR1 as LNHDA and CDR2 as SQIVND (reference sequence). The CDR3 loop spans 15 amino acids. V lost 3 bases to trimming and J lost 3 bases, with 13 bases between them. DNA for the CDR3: TGTGCCAGTAGTATCGGACAGTGGGGGACAGATACGCAGTATTTT. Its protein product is CASSIGQWGTDTQYF.

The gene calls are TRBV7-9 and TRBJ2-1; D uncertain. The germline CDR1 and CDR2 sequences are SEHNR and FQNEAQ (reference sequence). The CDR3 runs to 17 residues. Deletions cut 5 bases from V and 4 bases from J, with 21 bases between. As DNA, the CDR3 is TGTGCCAGCAGCCCAGATGTGGTGCGCCCTGGGTACAATGAGCAGTTCTTC. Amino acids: CASSPDVVRPGYNEQFF.

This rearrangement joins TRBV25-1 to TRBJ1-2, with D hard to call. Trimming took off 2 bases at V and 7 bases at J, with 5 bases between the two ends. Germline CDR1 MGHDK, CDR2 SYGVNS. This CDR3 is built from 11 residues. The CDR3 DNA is TGTGCCAGCAGTGAAGGTTTTGGCTACACCTTC. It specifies CASSEGFGYTF.

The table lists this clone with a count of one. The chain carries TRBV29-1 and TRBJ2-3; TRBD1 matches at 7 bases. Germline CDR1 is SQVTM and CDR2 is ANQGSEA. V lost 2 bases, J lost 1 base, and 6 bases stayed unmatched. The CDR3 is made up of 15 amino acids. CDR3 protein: CSVEPWTGRTDTQYF. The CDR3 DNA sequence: TGCAGCGTTGAACCCTGGACAGGCCGCACAGATACGCAGTATTTT.

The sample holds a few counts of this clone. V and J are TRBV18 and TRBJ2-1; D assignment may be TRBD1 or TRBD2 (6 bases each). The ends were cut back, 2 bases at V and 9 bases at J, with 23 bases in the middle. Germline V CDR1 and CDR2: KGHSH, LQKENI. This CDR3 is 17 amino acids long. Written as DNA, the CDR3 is TGTGCCAGCTCACCAAGGGGTGCCAGGGGAGGCTTTAGTGAGCAGTTCTTC. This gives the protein CASSPRGARGGFSEQFF.

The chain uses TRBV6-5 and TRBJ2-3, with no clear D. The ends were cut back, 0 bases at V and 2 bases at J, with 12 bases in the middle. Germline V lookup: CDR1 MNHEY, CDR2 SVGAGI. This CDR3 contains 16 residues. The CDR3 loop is CASSYSMPSLTDTQYF. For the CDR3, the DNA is TGTGCCAGCAGTTACTCGATGCCCAGTCTCACAGATACGCAGTATTTT.

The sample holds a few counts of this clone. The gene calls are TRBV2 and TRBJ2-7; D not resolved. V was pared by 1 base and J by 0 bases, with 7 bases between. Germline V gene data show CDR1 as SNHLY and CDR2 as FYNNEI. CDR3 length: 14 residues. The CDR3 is CASSEGGFSYEQYF. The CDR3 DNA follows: TGTGCCAGCAGTGAAGGGGGATTCTCCTACGAGCAGTACTTC.